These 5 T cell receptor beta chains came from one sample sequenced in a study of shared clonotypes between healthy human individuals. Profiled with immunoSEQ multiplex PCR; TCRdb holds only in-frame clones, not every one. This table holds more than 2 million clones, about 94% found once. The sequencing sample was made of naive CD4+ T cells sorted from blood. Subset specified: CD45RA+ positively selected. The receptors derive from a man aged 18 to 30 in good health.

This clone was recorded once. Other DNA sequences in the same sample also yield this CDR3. DNA for the CDR3: TGTGCCAGCTCACCACTACAGGGGAACACTGAAGCTTTCTTT. It is translated as CASSPLQGNTEAFF. This chain connects TRBV18 to TRBJ1-1, with D possibly TRBD1 on 6 matching bases. This CDR3 is 14 amino acids long. V was clipped by 1 base and J by 1 base, with 7 bases between them. CDR1 and CDR2 (germline): KGHSH, LQKENI.

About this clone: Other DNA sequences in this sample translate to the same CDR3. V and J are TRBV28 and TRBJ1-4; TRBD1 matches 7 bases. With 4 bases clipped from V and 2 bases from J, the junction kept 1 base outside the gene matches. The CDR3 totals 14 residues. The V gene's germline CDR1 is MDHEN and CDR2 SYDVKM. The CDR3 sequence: CASSSGGTNEKLFF. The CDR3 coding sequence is TGTGCCAGCAGTTCAGGGGGGACTAATGAAAAACTGTTTTTT.

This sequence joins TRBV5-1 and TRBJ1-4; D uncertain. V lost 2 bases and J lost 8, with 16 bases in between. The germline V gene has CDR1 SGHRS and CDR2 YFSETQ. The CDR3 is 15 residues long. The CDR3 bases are TGCGCCAGCAGCTTAGGAAGTTCCTTCGGGGAAAAACTGTTTTTT. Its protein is CASSLGSSFGEKLFF.

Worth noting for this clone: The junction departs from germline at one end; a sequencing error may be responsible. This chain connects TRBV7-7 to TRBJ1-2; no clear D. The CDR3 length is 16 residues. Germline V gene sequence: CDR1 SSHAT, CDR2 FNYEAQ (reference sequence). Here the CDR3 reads CASSLPRTPRWDGYTF. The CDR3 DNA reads TGTGCTAGCAGCTTACCTCGGACTCCTCGTTGGGATGGCTACACCTTC. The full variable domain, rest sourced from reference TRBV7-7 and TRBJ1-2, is GAGVSQSPRYKVTKRGQDVTLRCDPISSHATLYWYQQALGQGPEFLTYFNYEAQPDKSGLPSDRFSAERPEGSISTLTIQRTEQRDSAMYRCASSLPRTPRWDGYTFGSGTRLTVV.

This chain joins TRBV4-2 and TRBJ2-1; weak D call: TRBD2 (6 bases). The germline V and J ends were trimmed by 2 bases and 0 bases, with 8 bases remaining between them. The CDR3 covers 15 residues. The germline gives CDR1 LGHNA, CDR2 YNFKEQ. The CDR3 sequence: CASSQIGSSYNEQFF. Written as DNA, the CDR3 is TGTGCCAGCAGCCAAATCGGGAGCTCCTACAATGAGCAGTTCTTC.